The following is a T cell receptor beta chain sequence with its context. This sample is drawn from a study of blood T cell repertoires in COVID-19. On the study more broadly: Donors in the United States, Italy and Spain gave samples during acute or convalescent COVID-19. In each case, the material was cDNA or gDNA derived from T cells, B-cell-depleted T cells, or PBMCs.

Authors' analysis steps: Amplification of reference gene primers provided the estimated nucleated cell counts. The data were produced by immunoSEQ multiplex PCR, yet TCRdb's version contains in-frame clones alone and is incomplete. That table is the source of V, J and clone size, and D and trimming were worked out from the DNA. The table records 250,000 to 350,000 clones, around 87% of them present only once. CDR3 length: 13 residues. CDR1 is KGHSH, CDR2 LQKENI, per germline. V was clipped by 8 bases and J by 3 bases; unmatched bases: 6. The chain couples TRBV18 to TRBJ2-7; 8 bases match TRBD2. The sample was peripheral blood. This clonotype originated in a young man with active or convalescent COVID-19. The DNA for the CDR3 is TGTGCCAGCCAGCGGGAGAATATCTACGAGCAGTACTTC. As protein: CASQRENIYEQYF.